This T cell receptor (beta chain) is from a study of HIV-infected patients and healthy controls. The CDR3 spans 13 residues. V lost 6 bases and J lost 7, with 13 bases in between. TCRdb reprocessed the 5' RACE reads via MiXCR and lists one record per CDR3 protein. This sample carries almost 65,000 distinct CDR3 sequences, less than 20% of them seen once, and the ten largest clones take about 1.5%. The J gene is TRBJ2-1, the V gene TRBV12-3 or TRBV12-4; possible D gene TRBD1, 5 bases. This clonotype originated in a human donor in good health. Material: CD4+ T cells from blood. CDR3 protein: CASRYQQDNEQFF. Here the CDR3 DNA reads TGTGCCAGCAGATATCAACAGGATAATGAGCAGTTCTTC.